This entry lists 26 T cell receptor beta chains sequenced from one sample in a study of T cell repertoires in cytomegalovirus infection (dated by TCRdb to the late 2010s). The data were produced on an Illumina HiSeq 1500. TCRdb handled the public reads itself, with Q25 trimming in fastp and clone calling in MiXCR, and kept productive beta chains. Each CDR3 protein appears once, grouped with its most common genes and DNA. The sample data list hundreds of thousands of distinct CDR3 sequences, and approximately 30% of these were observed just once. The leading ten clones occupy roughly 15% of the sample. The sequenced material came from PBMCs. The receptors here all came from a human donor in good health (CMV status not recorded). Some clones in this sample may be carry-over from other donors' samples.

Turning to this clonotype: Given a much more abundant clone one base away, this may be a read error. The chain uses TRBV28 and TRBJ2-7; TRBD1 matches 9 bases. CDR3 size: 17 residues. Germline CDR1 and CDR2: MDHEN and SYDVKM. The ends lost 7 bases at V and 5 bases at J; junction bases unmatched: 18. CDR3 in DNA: TGTGCCAGCACCACTATGGGCGGACAGGGGCCTCCCCACGAGCAGTACTTC. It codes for CASTTMGGQGPPHEQYF.

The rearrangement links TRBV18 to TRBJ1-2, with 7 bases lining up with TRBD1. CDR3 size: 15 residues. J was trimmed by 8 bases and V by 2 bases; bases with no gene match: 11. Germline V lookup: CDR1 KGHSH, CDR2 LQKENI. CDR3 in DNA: TGTGCCAGCTCACCATACGACAGGGAAGACGGCGGCTACACCTTC. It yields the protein CASSPYDREDGGYTF.

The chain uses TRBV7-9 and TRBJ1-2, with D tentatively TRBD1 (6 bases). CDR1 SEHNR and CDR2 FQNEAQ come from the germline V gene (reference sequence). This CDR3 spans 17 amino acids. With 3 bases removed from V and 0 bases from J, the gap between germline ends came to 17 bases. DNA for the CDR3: TGTGCCAGCAGCTTTTATCCCAGGGACAAAGCTAACTATGGCTACACCTTC. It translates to CASSFYPRDKANYGYTF.

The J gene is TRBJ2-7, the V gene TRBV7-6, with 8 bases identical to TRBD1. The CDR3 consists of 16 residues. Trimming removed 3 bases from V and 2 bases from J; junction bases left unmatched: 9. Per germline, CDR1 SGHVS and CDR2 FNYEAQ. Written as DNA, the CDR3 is TGTGCCAGCAGCTTGCGGACAGGGAAGTCACCCTACGAGCAGTACTTC. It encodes CASSLRTGKSPYEQYF.

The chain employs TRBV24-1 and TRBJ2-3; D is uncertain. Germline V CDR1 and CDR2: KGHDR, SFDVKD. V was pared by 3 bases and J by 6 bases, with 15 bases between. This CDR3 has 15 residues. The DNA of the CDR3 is TGTGCCACCAGTGATCCCCGCGAGCCCCTTGATACGCAGTATTTT. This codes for CATSDPREPLDTQYF.

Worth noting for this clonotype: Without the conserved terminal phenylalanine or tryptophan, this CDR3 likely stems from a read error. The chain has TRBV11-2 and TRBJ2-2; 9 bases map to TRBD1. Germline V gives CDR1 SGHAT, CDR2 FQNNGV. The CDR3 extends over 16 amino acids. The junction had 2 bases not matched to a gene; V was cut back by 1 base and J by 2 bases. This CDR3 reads CASSLGQGGNTGELFL. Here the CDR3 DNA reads TGTGCCAGCAGCTTAGGACAGGGGGGAAACACCGGGGAGCTGTTTTTG.

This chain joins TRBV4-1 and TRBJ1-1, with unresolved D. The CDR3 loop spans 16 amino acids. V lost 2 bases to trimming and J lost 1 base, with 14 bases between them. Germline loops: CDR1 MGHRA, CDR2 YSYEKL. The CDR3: CASSQSRIARNTEAFF. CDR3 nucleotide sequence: TGCGCCAGCAGCCAATCAAGGATAGCGAGGAACACTGAAGCTTTCTTT.

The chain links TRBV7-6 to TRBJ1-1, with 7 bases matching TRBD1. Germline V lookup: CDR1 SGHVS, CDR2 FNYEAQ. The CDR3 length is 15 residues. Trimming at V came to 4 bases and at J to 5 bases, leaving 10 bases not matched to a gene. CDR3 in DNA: TGTGCCAGCAGCTCAGGTTTAAGGGGGCGGACTGAAGCTTTCTTT. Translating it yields CASSSGLRGRTEAFF.

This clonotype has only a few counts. Written as DNA, the CDR3 is TGTGCCAGCAAGTGGGACGTCTCCTACGAGCAGTACTTC. Translation: CASKWDVSYEQYF. V usage is TRBV6-2 or TRBV6-3 and J usage is TRBJ2-7; D possibly uses TRBD1 or TRBD2 (5 bases each). Germline V lookup: CDR1 MNHEY, CDR2 SVGEGT. The CDR3 sequence is 13 residues long. Trimming cost V 7 bases and J 0 bases, with 10 bases left between them.

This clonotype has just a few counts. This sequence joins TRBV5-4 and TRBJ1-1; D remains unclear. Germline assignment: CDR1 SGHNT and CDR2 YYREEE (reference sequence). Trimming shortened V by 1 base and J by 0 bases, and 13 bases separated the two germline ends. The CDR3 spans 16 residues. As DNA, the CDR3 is TGTGCCAGCAGCTTGTATAGAGCGGCGTTGAACACTGAAGCTTTCTTT. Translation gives CASSLYRAALNTEAFF.

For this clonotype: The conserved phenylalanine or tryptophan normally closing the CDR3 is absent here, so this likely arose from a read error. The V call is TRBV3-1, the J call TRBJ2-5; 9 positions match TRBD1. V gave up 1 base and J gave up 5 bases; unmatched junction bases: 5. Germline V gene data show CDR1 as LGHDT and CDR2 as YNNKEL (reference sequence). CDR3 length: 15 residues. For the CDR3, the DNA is TGTGCCAGCAGCCAAGGACAGGGGGTGGGGGAGACCCAGTACTTA. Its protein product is CASSQGQGVGETQYL.

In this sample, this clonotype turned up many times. CDR3 protein: CASSEAHPGQISTNEKLFF. CDR3 in DNA: TGTGCCAGCAGCGAGGCCCACCCGGGACAAATATCAACTAATGAAAAACTGTTTTTT. This sequence joins TRBV7-2 and TRBJ1-4, with D possibly matching TRBD1 (6 bases). The ends were cut back, 5 bases at V and 0 bases at J, with 22 bases in the middle. The CDR3 totals 19 residues. CDR1 and CDR2 (germline): SGHTA, FQGNSA. The full variable domain, rest sourced from reference TRBV7-2 and TRBJ1-4, is GAGVSQSPSNKVTEKGKDVELRCDPISGHTALYWYRQSLGQGLEFLIYFQGNSAPDKSGLPSDRFSAERTGGSVSTLTIQRTQQEDSAVYLCASSEAHPGQISTNEKLFFGSGTQLSVL.

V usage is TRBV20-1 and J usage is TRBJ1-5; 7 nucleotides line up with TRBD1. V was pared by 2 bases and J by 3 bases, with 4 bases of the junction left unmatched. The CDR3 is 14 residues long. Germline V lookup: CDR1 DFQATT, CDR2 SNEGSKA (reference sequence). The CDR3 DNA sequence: TGCAGTGCTAGAAGACAGGGAAACAATCAGCCCCAGCATTTT. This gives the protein CSARRQGNNQPQHF.

The CDR3 spells CASSPTAPASYTF. The CDR3 DNA reads as TGTGCCAGCAGCCCCACAGCCCCAGCGAGTTACACCTTC. The rearrangement joins TRBV7-2 to TRBJ1-2; D gene ambiguous. From germline, CDR1 is SGHTA and CDR2 FQGNSA. Trimming removed 5 bases at V and 11 bases at J, with 18 bases between. This CDR3 comprises 13 residues.

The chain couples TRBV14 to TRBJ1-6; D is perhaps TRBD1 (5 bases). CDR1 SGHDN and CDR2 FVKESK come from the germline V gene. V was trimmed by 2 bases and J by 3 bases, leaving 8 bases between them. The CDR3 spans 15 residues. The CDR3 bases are TGTGCCAGCAGCCAATTGCAGGGCTATAATTCACCCCTCCACTTT. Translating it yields CASSQLQGYNSPLHF.

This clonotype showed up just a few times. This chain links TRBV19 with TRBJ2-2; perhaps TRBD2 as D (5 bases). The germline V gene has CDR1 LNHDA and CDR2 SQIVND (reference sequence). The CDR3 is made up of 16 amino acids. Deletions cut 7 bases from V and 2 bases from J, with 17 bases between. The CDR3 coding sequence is TGTGCCAGTACCCCCGAGGGCAGGCAAAACACCGGGGAGCTGTTTTTT. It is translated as CASTPEGRQNTGELFF. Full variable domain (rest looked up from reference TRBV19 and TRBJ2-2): DGGITQSPKYLFRKEGQNVTLSCEQNLNHDAMYWYRQDPGQGLRLIYYSQIVNDFQKGDIAEGYSVSREKKESFPLTVTSAQKNPTAFYLCASTPEGRQNTGELFFGEGSRLTVL.

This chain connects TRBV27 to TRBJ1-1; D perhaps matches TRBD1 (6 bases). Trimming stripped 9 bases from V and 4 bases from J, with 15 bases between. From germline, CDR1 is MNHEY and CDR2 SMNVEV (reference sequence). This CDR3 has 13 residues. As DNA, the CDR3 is TGTGCCAGACGGCTGGGCAGGGGCACTGAAGCTTTCTTT. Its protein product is CARRLGRGTEAFF.

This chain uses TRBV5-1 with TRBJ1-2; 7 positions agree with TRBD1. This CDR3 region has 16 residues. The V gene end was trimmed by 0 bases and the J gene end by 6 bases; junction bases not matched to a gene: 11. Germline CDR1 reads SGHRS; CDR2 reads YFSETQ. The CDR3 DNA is TGCGCCAGCAGCTTGGAAGGGGGCAGGGACTACGATGGCTACACCTTC. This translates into CASSLEGGRDYDGYTF.

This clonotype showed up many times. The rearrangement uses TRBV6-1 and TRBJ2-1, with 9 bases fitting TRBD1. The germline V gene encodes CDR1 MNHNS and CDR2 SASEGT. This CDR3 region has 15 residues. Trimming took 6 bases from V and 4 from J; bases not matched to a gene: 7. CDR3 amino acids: CASRDRGLPYNEQFF. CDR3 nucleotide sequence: TGTGCCAGCAGGGACAGGGGTCTTCCGTACAATGAGCAGTTCTTC.

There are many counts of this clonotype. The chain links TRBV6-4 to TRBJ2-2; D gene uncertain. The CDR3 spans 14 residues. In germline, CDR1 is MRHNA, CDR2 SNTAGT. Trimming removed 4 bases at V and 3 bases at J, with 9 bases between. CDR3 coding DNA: TGTGCCAGCAGTGTTGGGGATCACACCGGGGAGCTGTTTTTT. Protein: CASSVGDHTGELFF.

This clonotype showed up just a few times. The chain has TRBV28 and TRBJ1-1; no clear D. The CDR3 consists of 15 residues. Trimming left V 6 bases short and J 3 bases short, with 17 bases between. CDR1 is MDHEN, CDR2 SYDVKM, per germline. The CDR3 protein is CASSQIKSGDTEAFF. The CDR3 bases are TGTGCCAGCAGCCAAATAAAATCGGGCGACACTGAAGCTTTCTTT.

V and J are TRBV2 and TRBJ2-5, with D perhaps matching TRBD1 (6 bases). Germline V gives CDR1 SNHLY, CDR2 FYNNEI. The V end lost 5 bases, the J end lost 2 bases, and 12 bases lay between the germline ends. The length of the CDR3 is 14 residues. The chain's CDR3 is CASSPGQRQETQYF. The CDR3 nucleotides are TGTGCCAGCAGTCCCGGACAGAGACAAGAGACCCAGTACTTC.

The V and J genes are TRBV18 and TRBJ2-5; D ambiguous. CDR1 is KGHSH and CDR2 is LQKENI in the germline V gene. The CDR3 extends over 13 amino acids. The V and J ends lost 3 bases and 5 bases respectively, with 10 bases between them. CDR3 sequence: CASSPKTLETQYF. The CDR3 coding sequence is TGTGCCAGCTCACCGAAGACTCTTGAGACCCAGTACTTC.

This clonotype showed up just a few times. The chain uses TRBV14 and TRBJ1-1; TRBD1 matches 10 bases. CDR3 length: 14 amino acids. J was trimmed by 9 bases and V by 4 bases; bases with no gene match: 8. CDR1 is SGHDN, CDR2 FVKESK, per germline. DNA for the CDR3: TGTGCCAGCAGCCGTCGGGACAGGGGCTCCCAAGCTTTCTTT. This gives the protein CASSRRDRGSQAFF.

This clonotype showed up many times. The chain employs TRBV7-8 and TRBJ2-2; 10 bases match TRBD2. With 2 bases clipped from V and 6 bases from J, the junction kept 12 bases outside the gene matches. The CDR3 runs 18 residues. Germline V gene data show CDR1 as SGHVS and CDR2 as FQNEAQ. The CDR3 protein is CASSLFPSGGRPPGELFF. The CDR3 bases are TGTGCCAGCAGCTTATTTCCTAGCGGGGGCCGACCCCCCGGGGAGCTGTTTTTT.

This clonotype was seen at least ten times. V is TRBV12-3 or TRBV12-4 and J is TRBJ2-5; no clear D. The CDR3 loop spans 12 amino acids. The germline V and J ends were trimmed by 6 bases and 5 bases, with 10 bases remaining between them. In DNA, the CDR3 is TGTGCCAGCAGCCCCCGAATTGAGACCCAGTACTTC. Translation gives CASSPRIETQYF.